This T cell receptor (beta chain) was documented in a study of T cell responses to AZD1222 COVID-19 vaccine. Study-level results: Donors in the cohort were predominantly white British and more often female, and clonal diversity was possibly underestimated. Per reports, nearly half of all spike-specific TCRs target regions that are unmutated in variants.

This CDR3 has 13 residues. Per germline, CDR1 SGHTA and CDR2 FQGTGA. The V gene lost 0 bases and the J gene lost 4 bases, with 5 bases spanning the gap. For this clone: Its target is not known.

Libraries were prepared by immunoSEQ multiplex PCR; TCRdb keeps only in-frame clonotypes and omits some of them. There are roughly 180,000 clones in the sample; roughly 90% occur only once, and roughly 3.5% lies in the top ten. The TCR originated in an adult who received the AZD1222 COVID-19 vaccine. V gene TRBV7-3 combines with J gene TRBJ2-3; D may be TRBD2 (5 bases). The sequencing used peripheral blood, collected 28 days after the second AZD1222 dose. Written as DNA, the CDR3 is TGTGCCAGCAGCTTAACGGAGGCAGATACGCAGTATTTT. Translated: CASSLTEADTQYF.